Listed here are 5 T cell receptor beta chains from one sample, sequenced in a study of T cells in Graves' hyperthyroidism and ophthalmopathy. There were TCR beta CDR3 regions amplified from RNA transcripts. TCR CDR3 regions were first amplified by RT-PCR with HTBI primers. MiXCR, run by TCRdb on the multiplex PCR reads, gives a single entry per CDR3 protein. The sample lists almost 350,000 distinct CDR3 sequences; over 15% were seen once. The sequencing input was blood. These receptors were collected from a woman aged 40-49 years with Graves' ophthalmopathy.

Details on this clonotype: One base away lies a much larger clone, so this may be a sequencing read error. A read error is likely, as this CDR3 ends without the conserved phenylalanine or tryptophan. The CDR3 DNA reads as TGTGCCAGTAGTCAAGGTCAGCCCCAGCATCTT. It yields the protein CASSQGQPQHL. This sequence joins TRBV19 and TRBJ1-5; D is undetermined. The length of the CDR3 is 11 residues. The germline gives CDR1 LNHDA, CDR2 SQIVND (reference sequence). Trimming pared 5 bases from V and 6 bases from J, leaving 5 bases between.

There are many counts of this clonotype. The chain joins TRBV12-3 or TRBV12-4 to TRBJ2-7, with TRBD2 identical over 7 bases. V trimming: 3 bases; J trimming: 0 bases; junction bases outside the gene matches: 5. The CDR3 has 15 residues. Here the CDR3 reads CASSFGRDYSYEQYF. The CDR3 DNA sequence: TGTGCCAGCAGTTTTGGCCGGGACTACTCCTACGAGCAGTACTTC.

The sample holds many counts of this clonotype. V is TRBV11-3 and J is TRBJ2-5, with D hard to call. Germline V lookup: CDR1 SGHNT, CDR2 YENEEA. V lost 5 bases to trimming and J lost 5 bases, with 15 bases between them. The CDR3 is 14 residues long. DNA of the CDR3: TGTGCCAGCAGCACCGGACGGTTATTGGAGACCCAGTACTTC. Translated: CASSTGRLLETQYF.

This clonotype was picked up many times. The rearrangement uses TRBV7-2 and TRBJ1-5; perhaps TRBD1 as D (5 bases). Germline lookup yields CDR1 SGHTA and CDR2 FQGNSA. Trimming left V 6 bases short and J 2 bases short, with 11 bases between. The CDR3 is 14 residues long. CDR3 in DNA: TGTGCCAGCAGGCTACTAGGGGGCAATCAGCCCCAGCATTTT. It encodes CASRLLGGNQPQHF.

In its sample, this clonotype was seen many times. The genes are TRBV30 and TRBJ1-1; the D is unclear. Germline lookup yields CDR1 GTSNPN and CDR2 SVGIG (reference sequence). This CDR3 contains 15 residues. Trimming stripped 4 bases from V and 0 bases from J, with 15 bases between. The DNA for the CDR3 is TGTGCCTGGAAGAGAAGTTTACCCTTGAACACTGAAGCTTTCTTT. This sequence encodes CAWKRSLPLNTEAFF.